Included here is one T cell receptor (gamma chain) sequence, with context. This clone's antigen is unknown. A far larger clone is off by one base, so a read error is likely. The germline V gene (reference sequence) gives CDR1 as GITISATS and CDR2 as ISYDGTV. The junction shows trimming of 1 base on V and 8 bases on J, and the gene matches do not reach 2 bases of it. Inclusive of the bounding cysteine and phenylalanine, the CDR3 is 11 residues long. Solely the CDR3 DNA is kept, with 33 bases framed from the first base. The entry originates in a study of Vγ9Vδ2 T cells in congenital toxoplasmosis (dated by TCRdb to the early 2020s). As for the study more broadly: IgG, IgM and IgA serology, Western blot and an in-house interferon-gamma release assay were used to diagnose congenital toxoplasmosis. Repertoires were sequenced from infants at 2 months after birth and at 1 year of age. TCR sequencing was performed on 5 or 6 infected and under 12 uninfected infants at 2 months and on 3 infected and 4 uninfected infants at 1 year. Gamma and delta chain CDR3 repertoires of sorted blood gammadelta T cells were compared between congenitally T. gondii-infected and uninfected infants.

The same treatment, using spiramycin and/or pyrimethamine plus sulfadiazine plus folinic acid, was given to mothers of both infected and uninfected infants. Every infant, whether infected or uninfected, was delivered at term, after more than 37 weeks of gestation. Approximately 1 mL of blood was processed into PBMCs by Lymphoprep gradient centrifugation, then cryopreserved in liquid nitrogen and shipped to Belgium. After thawing, the PBMCs were labeled with Zombie NIR viability dye and stained with antibodies against CD3, TCR gammadelta, Vgamma9 and Vdelta2. A FACSAria III was used to sort CD3+ TCRgammadelta+ T cells, reaching a mean purity of 98%. The RNeasy Micro Kit was used to isolate RNA from 7,500 to 10,000 sorted gammadelta T cells per sample. Each infant was born to a mother who had been enrolled with a primary T. gondii infection during pregnancy. Peripheral blood was collected from the infants at an outpatient microbiology and virology center in Pavia, Italy.

The investigation overall reported the following: Repertoire differences between infected and uninfected infants were less clear at 1 year of age than at 2 months. Two months was the earliest age with enough suitable sample material for TCR repertoire analysis, so newborn repertoires were not sequenced. Both infected and uninfected infants showed high prevalence of a public TRGV9 clonotype. Compared with uninfected infants, infected infants at 2 months appeared to have fewer N additions in their TRGV9 and TRDV2 CDR3s, and this was especially true for TRDV2-TRDJ1 sequences. In roughly 2-month-old infants, germline-encoded fetal-type TRDV2 CDR3 sequences seemed to be more common in infected than in uninfected infants, which suggests a footprint of in utero expansion.

cDNA was made by template-switch reverse transcription with TRGC- and TRDC-specific primers in one tube, using SuperScript II. The TRGC primer was designed for binding to both the TRGC1 and TRGC2 constant genes. The KAPA Real-Time Library Amplification Kit was used for TRG and TRD amplification, and AMPure XP bead purification was performed between steps. Index PCR with the Nextera XT Index Kit was used to attach the Illumina sequencing adapters. Sequencing of TRG and TRD amplicons was performed on an Illumina MiSeq with the V2 300 kit, and 150 bp paired-end reads were generated. The original methods were these. Read quality was checked with FastQC version 0.11.8 before further analysis. Reads were aligned to GenBank TRG or TRD reference genes, and CDR3 sequences were built with MiXCR version 3.0.3. Default MiXCR settings were used with one exception: TRDD gene segments were assembled from 3 consecutive nucleotides instead of 5. N additions, CDR3 length, J segment length and clonotype sharing between samples were calculated with VDJtools version 1.2.1. CDR3 sequences that were out of frame or contained stop codons were removed from the analysis. To look for overlap, the infant repertoires were checked against previously published Vgamma9Vdelta2 repertoires from fetal, cord blood and adult blood. TCRdb called clones from the public reads with CATT, and repeated DNA sequences were later combined into one row. These V and J calls derive from TCRdb rather than the authors' analysis. The sample profile shows around 140 gamma-chain clones; approximately 2.2% of them were found once. Of the sample, roughly 70% is held by the ten largest clones.

The sequence came from a child under 10 years old born to a mother with Toxoplasma gondii infection during pregnancy, either congenitally infected or uninfected (not recorded which). What was sequenced was gamma-delta T cells from blood. The chain was built from TRGV9 and TRGJ1 or TRGJ2. At the DNA level, the sequence is TGTGCCTTGTGGGAGGTAGATAAGAAACTCTTT. Its protein is CALWEVDKKLF.